The 13 T cell receptor beta chains below come from one sample, sequenced in a study of a mutant IDH1 vaccine in newly diagnosed glioma. Their specific antigens are unknown. Sample time point: week 35, safety follow-up. Doses of 300 ug of mutant IDH1 20-mer peptide were given with topical imiquimod. Method: immunoSEQ multiplex PCR; TCRdb's copy keeps in-frame clones and lacks some. This table holds 60,000 to 65,000 clones, around 80% found once. The input for sequencing was PBMCs, taken from a glioma patient whose treatment included an IDH1 peptide vaccine. These receptors originate from a man aged 30-40 years with glioma.

The chain couples TRBV6-1 to TRBJ1-1; 8 bases agree with TRBD1. The ends lost 7 bases at V and 4 bases at J; junction bases unmatched: 8. Germline values: CDR1 MNHNS, CDR2 SASEGT. The CDR3 is 14 amino acids. The CDR3 protein is CASMRGGQGTEAFF. In DNA, the CDR3 is TGTGCCAGCATGCGAGGCGGACAGGGCACTGAAGCTTTCTTT.

This clone has a single count. The chain carries TRBV6-6 and TRBJ1-3; 10 bases agree with TRBD1. This CDR3 is 15 amino acids long. V shed 4 bases, J shed 2 bases, and the junction held 2 bases outside the gene matches. Germline CDR1 MNHNY, CDR2 SVGAGI (reference sequence). In nucleotides, the CDR3 is TGTGCCAGCAGTTCCGGGACAGGGGCTGGAAACACCATATATTTT. This translates into CASSSGTGAGNTIYF.

The chain recombines TRBV7-9 with TRBJ2-7; 7 positions agree with TRBD2. After removal of 1 base from V and 3 bases from J, the junction contained 15 bases not matched to a gene. CDR1 is SEHNR and CDR2 is FQNEAQ in the germline V gene (reference sequence). The CDR3 runs 18 residues. CDR3 residues: CASSLVPIVRDYHYEQYF. CDR3 sequence (DNA): TGTGCCAGCAGCTTAGTTCCGATCGTTCGGGACTATCACTACGAGCAGTACTTC.

This chain joins TRBV5-5 and TRBJ1-6; D is undetermined. From germline, CDR1 is SGHKS and CDR2 YYEKEE (reference sequence). The CDR3 extends over 13 amino acids. Trimming took off 1 base at V and 5 bases at J, with 4 bases between the two ends. CDR3 sequence reads: CASSLRNNSPLHF. The CDR3 DNA follows: TGTGCCAGCAGCTTGCGGAATAATTCACCCCTCCACTTT.

The genes are TRBV5-6 and TRBJ1-2, with TRBD1 matching 10 bases. Losses at the gene ends were 3 bases for V and 14 bases for J; bases not matched to a gene: 16. The CDR3 has 15 residues. Germline CDR1 reads SGHDT; CDR2 reads YYEEEE. The DNA of the CDR3 is TGTGCCAGCAGCTGGGGGGACAGGGGAGTTCAAGGAGGGACCTTC. Protein product: CASSWGDRGVQGGTF.

V gene TRBV7-9 combines with J gene TRBJ1-1; D gene ambiguous. The germline CDR1 and CDR2 sequences are SEHNR and FQNEAQ (reference sequence). There are 13 residues in the CDR3. V was cut by 7 bases and J by 10 bases, with 19 bases left in between. This CDR3 reads CASTTIEEKGAFF. CDR3 in DNA: TGTGCCAGCACCACTATAGAGGAAAAAGGAGCTTTCTTT. The whole variable domain, filled in from reference TRBV7-9 and TRBJ1-1, reads DTGVSQNPRHKITKRGQNVTFRCDPISEHNRLYWYRQTLGQGPEFLTYFQNEAQLEKSRLLSDRFSAERPKGSFSTLEIQRTEQGDSAMYLCASTTIEEKGAFFGQGTRLTVV.

The rearrangement joins TRBV6-5 to TRBJ2-5; no clear D gene. V lost 4 bases and J 3 bases, leaving 9 bases between the germline ends. CDR1 is MNHEY, CDR2 SVGAGI, per germline. This CDR3 comprises 13 residues. Here the CDR3 DNA reads TGTGCCAGCAGTTCACAATTAAAAGAGACCCAGTACTTC. Amino acid sequence: CASSSQLKETQYF.

The V and J genes are TRBV4-1 and TRBJ2-7, with D perhaps TRBD1 or TRBD2 (5 bases each). The length of the CDR3 is 13 residues. V was pared by 6 bases and J by 3 bases, with 12 bases between. Germline V CDR1 and CDR2: MGHRA, YSYEKL. The CDR3 reads CASSSRDGYEQYF. The DNA for the CDR3 is TGCGCCAGCAGTAGCAGGGACGGCTACGAGCAGTACTTC.

This chain joins TRBV9 and TRBJ2-1; D perhaps matches TRBD1 (6 bases). Germline V gene lookup returns CDR1 SGDLS and CDR2 YYNGEE. The ends were cut back, 1 base at V and 7 bases at J, with 12 bases in the middle. This CDR3 region has 14 residues. This CDR3 is CASSVIQGRNEQFF. CDR3 DNA: TGTGCCAGCAGCGTAATACAGGGAAGAAATGAGCAGTTCTTC.

The sample holds a few counts of this clone. This chain connects TRBV2 to TRBJ2-7, with D unclear. The CDR3 totals 14 residues. The V gene's germline CDR1 is SNHLY and CDR2 FYNNEI. V lost 2 bases to trimming and J lost 2 bases, with 10 bases between them. CDR3 in DNA: TGTGCCAGCAGTGAACAAGGGCAGACCTACGAGCAGTACTTC. Translated: CASSEQGQTYEQYF.

The genes are TRBV11-2 and TRBJ2-1; D gene uncertain. Germline loops: CDR1 SGHAT, CDR2 FQNNGV. Trimming removed 4 bases at V and 10 bases at J, with 14 bases between. The CDR3 consists of 13 residues. CDR3 DNA: TGTGCCAGCAGCTCGGAACCAACGTCCGAGCAGTTCTTC. As protein: CASSSEPTSEQFF.

The genes are TRBV19 and TRBJ2-1, with D tentatively TRBD1 (6 bases). Trimming took 2 bases from V and 4 from J, leaving 12 bases between them. The CDR3 length is 15 residues. Looked up from germline, CDR1 is LNHDA and CDR2 is SQIVND (reference sequence). As DNA, the CDR3 is TGTGCCAGTAGTATAATGGGGGCCCAATACAATGAGCAGTTCTTC. This translates into CASSIMGAQYNEQFF.

The rearrangement uses TRBV6-5 and TRBJ2-5; D may be TRBD2 (5 bases). This CDR3 region has 16 residues. Deletions cut 4 bases from V and 0 bases from J, with 15 bases between. CDR1 MNHEY and CDR2 SVGAGI come from the germline V gene. The CDR3 DNA follows: TGTGCCAGCAGTTTGGACTCTATGACGTACCAAGAGACCCAGTACTTC. Amino acids: CASSLDSMTYQETQYF.